This T cell receptor beta chain derives from a study of shared T cell receptors in the human thymus. Data came from immunoSEQ multiplex PCR; TCRdb stores just in-frame clones and leaves some out. The data show 500,000 to 750,000 clones, 88% seen once. The CDR3 contains 13 residues. Germline V lookup: CDR1 SGHTA, CDR2 FQGNSA. Trimming shortened V by 10 bases and J by 2 bases, and 15 bases separated the two germline ends. The data were also submitted as part of a second study, on human thymus T cells. That publication notes: Unrelated individuals had highly overlapping thymic repertoires, as reported in related research.

The sequencing input was thymocytes. The chain employs TRBV7-2 and TRBJ2-7; TRBD2 is a possible D gene (7 bases). The receptor was derived from a boy younger than two with a congenital heart defect. In DNA, the CDR3 is TGTGCCACCGCGGAGCGGGACACCTACGAGCAGTACTTC. Residues: CATAERDTYEQYF.